This T cell receptor beta chain was recorded in a study of blood T cell repertoires in COVID-19. Whole-study context: PBMCs, B-cell-depleted T cells, or T cells were the source of the cDNA or gDNA that made up the material.

The table came from immunoSEQ multiplex PCR; TCRdb's copy has only in-frame clones and leaves some out. This sample has over 150,000 clones, with roughly 93% found just once. There are 16 residues in the CDR3. Looked up from germline, CDR1 is MNHEY and CDR2 is SVGAGI. Germline trimming cut 2 bases from V and 6 bases from J; bases unmatched to any gene: 8. The receptor was derived from a man between 18 and 29 years old with acute or convalescent COVID-19. The sequencing sample was made of peripheral blood. The chain combines TRBV6-5 with TRBJ2-3; 10 nucleotides line up with TRBD2. CDR3 DNA sequence: TGTGCCAGCAGTTACCAAGGACTAGCGGCACGCGATACGCAGTATTTT. Its translation is CASSYQGLAARDTQYF.